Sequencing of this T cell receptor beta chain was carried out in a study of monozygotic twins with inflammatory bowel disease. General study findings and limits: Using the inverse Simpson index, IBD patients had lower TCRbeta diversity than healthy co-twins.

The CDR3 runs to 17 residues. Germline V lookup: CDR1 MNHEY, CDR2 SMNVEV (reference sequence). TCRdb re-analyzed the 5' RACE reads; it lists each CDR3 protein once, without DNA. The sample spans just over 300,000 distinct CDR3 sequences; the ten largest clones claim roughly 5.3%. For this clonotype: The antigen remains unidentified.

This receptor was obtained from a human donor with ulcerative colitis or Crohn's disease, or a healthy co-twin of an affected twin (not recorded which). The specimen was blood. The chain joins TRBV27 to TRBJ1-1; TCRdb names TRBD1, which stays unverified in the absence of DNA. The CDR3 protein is CASRTWETGRKDTEAFF.